The entry below describes one T cell receptor (beta chain). This sequence may be a read error, since a much larger clone differs from it by one base. This sample is drawn from a study of tumor-infiltrating lymphocytes in primary liver carcinoma. In the study overall: Productive TCRbeta read yields ran from roughly 4 to 7.5 million per sample and were similar between tissues.

Production of TCR beta cDNA used approximately 0.55 ug total RNA together with a constant-region primer. Slightly modified ARM-PCR served as the procedure for the TCR beta libraries. These libraries came from three rounds of nested multiplex PCR. In the first two PCR rounds, TRBV1-TRBV30 forward primers were paired with a C-beta reverse primer, and each round lasted roughly 10 cycles. In TCRdb, the multiplex PCR reads were re-called with MiXCR into one record per CDR3 protein. The table records under 150,000 distinct CDR3 sequences, approximately 68% of them present only once. V lost 3 bases and J lost 1, with 11 bases in between. Germline V gene lookup returns CDR1 SQVTM and CDR2 ANQGSEA. The CDR3 extends over 14 amino acids. The study co-extracted DNA and RNA from roughly 20-30 mg of unsorted bulk tissue.

Sequences were obtained from tumor-adjacent normal liver tissue. This TCR was recovered from a woman in her sixties or seventies with primary liver carcinoma and hepatitis B virus infection. The chain carries TRBV29-1 and TRBJ2-3; D remains unclear. DNA of the CDR3: TGCAGCGTTGAGCGAACGGAGTGCACAGATACGCAGTATTTT. It specifies CSVERTECTDTQYF.